The entry that follows covers one TCR beta chain sequence. Its antigen is as yet unknown. CDR3 length: 17 amino acids. V shed 0 bases, J shed 1 base, and the junction held 5 bases outside the gene matches. The germline V gene has CDR1 ENHRY and CDR2 SYGVKD. How the authors handled the data: Filtering was not the same, since immunoSEQ gave junction-only sequences without quality scores. Generated by immunoSEQ multiplex PCR, the TCRdb table keeps only in-frame clones and is missing some. That table supplies the V and J calls and clone size; D and trimming were determined from the DNA. The sample holds about 2.2 million clones, about 93% seen once. Naive CD8 cells, CD45RO-negative and positively selected for CCR7, excluded terminally differentiated effector memory CD45RA+ cells. Study donors comprised healthy, HIV-negative adults devoid of recent acute infection or vaccination. The source of the sample is a study of shared clonotypes between healthy human individuals. Overall study results and limits: Only blood samples were collected, and tissue repertoires likely differ.

Sample: naive CD8+ T cells from PBMCs. The rearrangement joins TRBV10-3 to TRBJ2-3, with 9 bases fitting TRBD2. This sequence was found in a young man in good health. Some clones in this sample may be carry-over from other donors' samples. CDR3 sequence (DNA): TGTGCCATCAGTGAGTCTTTAGCGGGAGTAGGCACAGATACGCAGTATTTT. It translates to CAISESLAGVGTDTQYF.